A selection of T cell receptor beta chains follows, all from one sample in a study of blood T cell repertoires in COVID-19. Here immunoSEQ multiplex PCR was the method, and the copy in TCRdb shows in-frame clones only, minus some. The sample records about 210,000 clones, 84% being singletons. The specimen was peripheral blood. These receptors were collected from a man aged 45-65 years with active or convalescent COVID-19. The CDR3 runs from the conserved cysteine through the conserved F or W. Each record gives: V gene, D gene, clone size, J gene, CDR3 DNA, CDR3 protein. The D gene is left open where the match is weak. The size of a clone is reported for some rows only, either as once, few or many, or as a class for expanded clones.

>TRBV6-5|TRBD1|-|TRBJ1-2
TGTGCCAGCAGGGAGACAGGGGACTATGGCTACACCTTC
CASRETGDYGYTF
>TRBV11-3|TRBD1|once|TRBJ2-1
TGTGCCAGCAGCTCGGGACAGGGATCCTACAATGAGCAGTTCTTC
CASSSGQGSYNEQFF
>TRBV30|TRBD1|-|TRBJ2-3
TGTGCCTGGAGCCGACAGGGGATGAGCACAGATACGCAGTATTTT
CAWSRQGMSTDTQYF
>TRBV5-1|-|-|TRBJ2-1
TGCGCCAGCAGCTTGGTGCGGGGCTACAATGAGCAGTTCTTC
CASSLVRGYNEQFF
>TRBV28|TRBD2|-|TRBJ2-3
TGTGCCAGCAGTCGGGTGGACGGGGCTAGCGGGAGGGCCGGTGCAGATACGCAGTATTTT
CASSRVDGASGRAGADTQYF
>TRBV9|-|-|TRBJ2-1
TGTGCCAGCAGCCAACAAGCGGGTTCCTACAATGAGCAGTTCTTC
CASSQQAGSYNEQFF
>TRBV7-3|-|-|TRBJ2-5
TGTGCCAGCAGCCCGTTGATCTTCAGGAAACCCCTTGAGACCCAGTACTTC
CASSPLIFRKPLETQYF
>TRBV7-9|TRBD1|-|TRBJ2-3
TGTGCCAGCAGCTCGGGACAGGGGGACACAGATACGCAGTATTTT
CASSSGQGDTDTQYF
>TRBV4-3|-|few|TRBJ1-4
TGCGCCAGCAGCCAGGACTCGATTTCGCCCTCTAATGAAAAACTGTTTTTT
CASSQDSISPSNEKLFF
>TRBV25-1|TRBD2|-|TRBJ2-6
TGTGCCAGCCGGGGGGGACTAGCGGGAGCGGGGGCCAACGTCCTGACTTTC
CASRGGLAGAGANVLTF
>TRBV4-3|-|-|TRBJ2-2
TGCGCCAGCAGCCAAGAAGTCGGTAGCAGAATCAACACCGGGGAGCTGTTTTTT
CASSQEVGSRINTGELFF
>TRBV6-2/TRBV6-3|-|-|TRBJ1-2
TGTGCCAGCAGCCCAACAGGGAGCTATGGCTACACCTTC
CASSPTGSYGYTF
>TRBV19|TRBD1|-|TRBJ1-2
TGTGCCAGTAGGGGACAGGGGTATTTCTATGGCTACACCTTC
CASRGQGYFYGYTF
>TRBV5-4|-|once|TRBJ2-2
TGTGCCAGCAGCTTGGCCCCGACAGGGGAGGGCCGGGAGCTGTTTTTT
CASSLAPTGEGRELFF
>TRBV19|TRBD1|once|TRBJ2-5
TGTGCCAGTAGGACCGGGACAGGGGGCGGCGAGACCCAGTACTTC
CASRTGTGGGETQYF
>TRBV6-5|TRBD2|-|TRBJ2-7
TGTGCCAGCTCCCAGGGAGGGAGGTACGAGCAGTACTTC
CASSQGGRYEQYF
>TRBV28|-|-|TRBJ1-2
TGTGCCAGCAGTTTGGCTGGGGCTGGCTACACCTTC
CASSLAGAGYTF
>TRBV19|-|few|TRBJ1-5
TGTGCCAGTAGTACAGGGCCTTATAGCAATCAGCCCCAGCATTTT
CASSTGPYSNQPQHF
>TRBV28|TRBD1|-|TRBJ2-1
TGTGCCAGCAGGGGACAGGGACGGTATGAGCAGTTCTTC
CASRGQGRYEQFF
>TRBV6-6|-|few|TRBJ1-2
TGTGCCAGCAGTTCACAGGGTGGTGGCTACACCTTC
CASSSQGGGYTF
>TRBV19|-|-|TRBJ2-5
TGTGCCAGTAGTATAGACAGGGGAGCCGAAGAGACCCAGTACTTC
CASSIDRGAEETQYF
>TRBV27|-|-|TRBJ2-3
TGTGCCAGCAGACAACACCATGGGACTAGCACAGATACGCAGTATTTT
CASRQHHGTSTDTQYF
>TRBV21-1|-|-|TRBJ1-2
TGTGCCAGCAGCAAAGAGGACGACAGGGGGAATAGGGACTATGGCTACACCTTC
CASSKEDDRGNRDYGYTF
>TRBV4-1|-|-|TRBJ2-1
TGCGCCAGCAGCCAAGGGGGGACTCTTTGGGATGAGCAGTTCTTC
CASSQGGTLWDEQFF
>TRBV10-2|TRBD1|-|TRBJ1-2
TGCGCCAGCAGCCCGACAGGGACGACCTATGGCTACACCTTC
CASSPTGTTYGYTF
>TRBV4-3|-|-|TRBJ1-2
TGCGCCAGCAGCCAAGATAGGAGGCTCGGCTACACCTTC
CASSQDRRLGYTF
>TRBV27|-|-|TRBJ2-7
TGTGCCAGCAGTTTCAGGGGACAACACTACGAGCAGTACTTC
CASSFRGQHYEQYF
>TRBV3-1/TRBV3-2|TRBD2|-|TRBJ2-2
TGTGCCAGCAGCCTGGGACTAGCGGGGGTCACCGGGGAGCTGTTTTTT
CASSLGLAGVTGELFF
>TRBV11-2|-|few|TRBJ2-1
TGTGCCAGCAGCCCGCCTAGCTCCTACAATGAGCAGTTCTTC
CASSPPSSYNEQFF
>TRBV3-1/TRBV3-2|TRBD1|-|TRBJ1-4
TGTGCCAGCAGCCCGCTTAGGGGGCGGAATGAAAAACTGTTTTTT
CASSPLRGRNEKLFF
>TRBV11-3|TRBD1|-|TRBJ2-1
TGTGCCAGCAGCTCCCACGGGACAGGGTCCTACAATGAGCAGTTCTTC
CASSSHGTGSYNEQFF
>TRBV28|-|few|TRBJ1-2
TGTGCCAGCAGTTTAAGCTACCATCGGGCTAACTATGGCTACACCTTC
CASSLSYHRANYGYTF
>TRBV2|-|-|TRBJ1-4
TGTGCCAGCACCGAGTTGAGGAGTGAAAAACTGTTTTTT
CASTELRSEKLFF
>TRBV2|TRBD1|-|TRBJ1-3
TGTGCCAGCAGCGGACAGGGGGCATTCGCTGGAAACACCATATATTTT
CASSGQGAFAGNTIYF
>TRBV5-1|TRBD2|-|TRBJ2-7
TGCGCCAGCAGGGCCTCCGGGACTAGCACCTACGAGCAGTACTTC
CASRASGTSTYEQYF
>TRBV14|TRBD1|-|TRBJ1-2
TGTGCCAGCAGCCAGGGACAGGGTTATGGCTACACCTTC
CASSQGQGYGYTF
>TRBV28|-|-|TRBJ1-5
TGTGCCAGCAGTTTAAGGCAGGGGAGTCAGCCCCAGCATTTT
CASSLRQGSQPQHF
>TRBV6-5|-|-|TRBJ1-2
TGTGCCAGCAGTTATGGGAGTGGCTACACCTTC
CASSYGSGYTF
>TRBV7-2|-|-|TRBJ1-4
TGTGCCAGCAGCCTCGAAAGGGGTGGTGAAAAACTGTTTTTT
CASSLERGGEKLFF
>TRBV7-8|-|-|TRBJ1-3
TGTGCCAGCAGTCCTCATGGGGCGAACTCTGGAAACACCATATATTTT
CASSPHGANSGNTIYF
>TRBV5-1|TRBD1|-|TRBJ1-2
TGCGCCAGCAGCTTGCAGGGGGCTAACTATGGCTACACCTTC
CASSLQGANYGYTF
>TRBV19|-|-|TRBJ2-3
TGTGCCAGTAGTATTTTGCAGGGCCGCACAGATACGCAGTATTTT
CASSILQGRTDTQYF
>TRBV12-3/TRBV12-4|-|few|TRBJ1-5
TGTGCCAGCAGCCCTCAGGACAATCAGCCCCAGCATTTT
CASSPQDNQPQHF
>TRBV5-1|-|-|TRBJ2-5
TGCGCCAGCCGCTTTCTGGCCAGCGGGGAGACCCAGTACTTC
CASRFLASGETQYF
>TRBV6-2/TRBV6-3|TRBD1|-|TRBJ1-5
TGTGCCAGCAGTTACTCGACCCAGGGGGGTAAGCCCCAGCATTTT
CASSYSTQGGKPQHF
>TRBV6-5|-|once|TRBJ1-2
TGTGCCAGCAGGAACAGGGATAACTATGGCTACACCTTC
CASRNRDNYGYTF
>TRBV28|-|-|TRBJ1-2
TGTGCCAGCAGTTTTGACAGTACTAACTATGGCTACACCTTC
CASSFDSTNYGYTF
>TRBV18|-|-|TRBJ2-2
TGTGCCAGCTCACCCGGATCCCCACAGGCCACCGGGGAGCTGTTTTTT
CASSPGSPQATGELFF
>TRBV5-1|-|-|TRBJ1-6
TGCGCCAGCAGCGCACAGGGTACGGATTCACCCCTCCACTTT
CASSAQGTDSPLHF
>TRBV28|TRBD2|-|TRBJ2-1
TGTGCCAGCAGACTAGCGGGGGGGCTCTGGAGCTCCTACAATGAGCAGTTCTTC
CASRLAGGLWSSYNEQFF
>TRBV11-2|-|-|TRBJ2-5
TGTGCCAGCAGCTTAAATTCGGAGACCCAGTACTTC
CASSLNSETQYF
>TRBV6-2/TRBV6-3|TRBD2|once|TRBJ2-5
TGTGCCAGCAGTTATACTAGCGGGGGTGGCGAGACCCAGTACTTC
CASSYTSGGGETQYF
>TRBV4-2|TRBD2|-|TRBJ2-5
TGTGCCAGCAGCCCATCCAGCGGGGGGGGTGGGGAGACCCAGTACTTC
CASSPSSGGGGETQYF